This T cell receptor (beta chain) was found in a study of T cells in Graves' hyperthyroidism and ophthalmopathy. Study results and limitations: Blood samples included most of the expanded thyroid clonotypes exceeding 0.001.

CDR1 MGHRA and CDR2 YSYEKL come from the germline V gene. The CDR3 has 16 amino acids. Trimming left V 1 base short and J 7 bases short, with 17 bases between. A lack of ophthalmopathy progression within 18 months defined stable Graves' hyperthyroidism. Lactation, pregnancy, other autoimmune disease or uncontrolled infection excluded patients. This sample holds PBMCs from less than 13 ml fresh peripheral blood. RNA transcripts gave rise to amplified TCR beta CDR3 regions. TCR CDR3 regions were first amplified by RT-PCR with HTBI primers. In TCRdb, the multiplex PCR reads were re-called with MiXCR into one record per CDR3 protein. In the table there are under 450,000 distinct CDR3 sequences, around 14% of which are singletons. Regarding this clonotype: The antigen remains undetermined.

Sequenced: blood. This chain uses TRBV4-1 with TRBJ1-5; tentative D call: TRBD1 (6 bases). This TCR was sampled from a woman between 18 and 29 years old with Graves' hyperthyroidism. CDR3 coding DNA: TGCGCCAGCAGCCAAGCCGCGGGGGCGGGGGGACAGCCCCAGCATTTT. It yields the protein CASSQAAGAGGQPQHF.